These T cell receptor beta chains were read from a single sample in a study of blood T cell repertoires in COVID-19. Using immunoSEQ multiplex PCR, the repertoire was profiled, and TCRdb retains in-frame clones only, with some absent. Seen here are around 92,000 clones, roughly 70% observed once, and the top ten hold 3% to 4.5%. Sequenced material: peripheral blood. The receptor source for this set is a man in his 70s with COVID-19, enrolled during active disease. CDR3s include the opening cysteine and the closing phenylalanine or tryptophan. The D gene is left open where the match is weak. Size is omitted from some rows. Given values are once, few, many or a class for expanded clones.

j_call,d_call,v_call,clone_size,cdr3_nt,cdr3_aa
TRBJ2-7,TRBD1,TRBV4-3,-,TGCGCCAGCAGCCCCAGAAAGCAGGGGGTCTACGAGCAGTACTTC,CASSPRKQGVYEQYF
TRBJ1-5,TRBD1,TRBV6-6,-,TGTGCCAGCGGACAGGGGGATAGCAATCAGCCCCAGCATTTT,CASGQGDSNQPQHF
TRBJ1-2,-,TRBV5-3,-,TGTGCCAGAAGCATAGATGGAGTTAACTATGGCTACACCTTC,CARSIDGVNYGYTF
TRBJ2-7,-,TRBV11-3,once,TGTGCCAGCAGCTTAGAGGGCGGAGGCACCTACGAGCAGTACTTC,CASSLEGGGTYEQYF
TRBJ1-1,-,TRBV4-1,-,TGCGCCAGCAGCCAAGAATTAGGGGTGAACACTGAAGCTTTCTTT,CASSQELGVNTEAFF
TRBJ1-5,-,TRBV24-1,-,TGTGCCACCAGTGATCCTCCCGGGACAACTAGCAATCAGCCCCAGCATTTT,CATSDPPGTTSNQPQHF
TRBJ2-1,-,TRBV9,-,TGTGCCAGCAGCGTAGAGGTGGCGGCGAGCTCCTACAATGAGCAGTTCTTC,CASSVEVAASSYNEQFF
TRBJ2-1,TRBD1,TRBV5-1,once,TGCGCCAGCTCCTCTTACAGGGGGGATGAGCAGTTCTTC,CASSSYRGDEQFF
TRBJ2-7,TRBD2,TRBV28,-,TGTGCCAGCAGTTCTCTAGGGGGACTAGCGGGATTCGGGTCCTACGAGCAGTACTTC,CASSSLGGLAGFGSYEQYF
TRBJ2-3,-,TRBV19,-,TGTGCCAGTAGTGGTAACAGTTTAAGTCTGAATACGCAGTATTTT,CASSGNSLSLNTQYF
TRBJ2-2,-,TRBV14,few,TGTGCCAGCAGCCTATCGAGTTACACCGGGGAGCTGTTTTTT,CASSLSSYTGELFF
TRBJ2-1,-,TRBV21-1,-,TGTGCCAGCAGCAAACCAGAGCGGAAAGGGAAAGTTATCGCCTACAATGAGCAGTTCTTC,CASSKPERKGKVIAYNEQFF
TRBJ1-1,TRBD1,TRBV5-1,once,TGCGCCAGCAGCTTGACAGGGGCGGGTGAAGCTTTCTTT,CASSLTGAGEAFF
TRBJ1-5,-,TRBV5-5,-,TGTGCCAGCAGCTTGGGAACGGGGAATCAGCCCCAGCATTTT,CASSLGTGNQPQHF
TRBJ1-5,TRBD1,TRBV6-5,-,TGTGCCAGCAGCCGGACCCCGACAGGGGCTCAGCCCCAGCATTTT,CASSRTPTGAQPQHF
TRBJ1-2,-,TRBV3-1/TRBV3-2,-,TGTGCCAGCAGCCCCGGACAGCTCTTCACCTTC,CASSPGQLFTF
TRBJ2-3,TRBD2,TRBV7-9,-,TGTGCCAGCAGTCCGGGAGGAGGTTCAGATACGCAGTATTTT,CASSPGGGSDTQYF
TRBJ2-6,-,TRBV7-6,-,TGTGCCAGCAGCCCAGGAGGGGCCACTGGGGCCAACGTCCTGACTTTC,CASSPGGATGANVLTF
TRBJ2-7,TRBD1,TRBV2,-,TGTGCCAGCAGTGAGGGACAGGGGAAGGACGAGCAGTACTTC,CASSEGQGKDEQYF
TRBJ1-6,-,TRBV7-2,-,TGTGCCAGCAGAAACACAGGATATAATTCACCCCTCCACTTT,CASRNTGYNSPLHF
TRBJ2-7,TRBD1,TRBV5-1,once,TGCGCCAGCAGCTTGGGGACAGGGGGCGGGGACGAGCAGTACTTC,CASSLGTGGGDEQYF
TRBJ2-2,-,TRBV5-1,-,TGCGCCAGCAGCTTCACAGTGAACACCGGGGAGCTGTTTTTT,CASSFTVNTGELFF
TRBJ2-1,TRBD2,TRBV9,-,TGTGCCAGCAGCGCGACTAGCGGGAGGTCCAATGAGCAGTTCTTC,CASSATSGRSNEQFF